These 26 T cell receptor beta chains share one sample of origin, sequenced in a study of blood T cell repertoires in COVID-19 (dated by TCRdb to 2020 to 2022). The library was obtained by the immunoSEQ multiplex PCR assay. This is the immuneACCESS table as TCRdb keeps it, with only in-frame sequences that have V and J called. A part of the clones is gone; compared with another copy, unresolved V genes explain less than half, and the rest is unexplained. For this sample there are 200,000 to 300,000 clones; more than 75% appear just once. The ten largest clones represent approximately 6.2% of the sample. Sequences were obtained from peripheral blood. The receptors derive from a woman older than 75 with COVID-19, enrolled during active disease.

A single count supports this clone. The chain has TRBV29-1 and TRBJ2-5, with a possible D match to TRBD2 (5 bases). V was clipped by 5 bases and J by 5 bases, with 18 bases between them. This CDR3 is 14 amino acids long. The germline CDR1 and CDR2 sequences are SQVTM and ANQGSEA. The CDR3 sequence: CSVFGLGAWETQYF. The CDR3 region has the DNA TGCAGCGTTTTCGGACTTGGCGCGTGGGAGACCCAGTACTTC.

V is TRBV6-6 and J is TRBJ2-2, with TRBD1 as a possible D gene (6 bases). V shed 2 bases and J shed 6 bases, with 13 bases lying between them. CDR1 MNHNY and CDR2 SVGAGI come from the germline V gene (reference sequence). The CDR3 is 15 residues long. The CDR3 loop reads CASSYDSTGSGELFF. CDR3 coding DNA: TGTGCCAGCAGTTACGACTCAACAGGGTCCGGGGAGCTGTTTTTT.

The chain recombines TRBV10-3 with TRBJ2-3, with D possibly TRBD2 on 6 matching bases. V lost 7 bases to trimming and J lost 2 bases, with 10 bases between them. CDR1 and CDR2 from the germline V gene are ENHRY and SYGVKD. This CDR3 is 13 amino acids long. CDR3 sequence (DNA): TGTGCCATCACCCGGGACTTCACAGATACGCAGTATTTT. Translated: CAITRDFTDTQYF.

The chain combines TRBV5-1 with TRBJ2-2, with D maybe TRBD2 (6 bases). Germline-derived CDR1 and CDR2 are SGHRS and YFSETQ. CDR3 length: 17 amino acids. Trimming shortened V by 4 bases and J by 1 base, and 17 bases separated the two germline ends. The DNA for the CDR3 is TGCGCCAGCAGCCTGAATGCGGGGATTGGGAACACCGGGGAGCTGTTTTTT. As protein: CASSLNAGIGNTGELFF.

Turning to this clone: Other DNA sequences from this sample encode an identical CDR3 as well. The J gene is TRBJ1-1, the V gene TRBV7-9, with TRBD1 matching over 10 bases. Per germline, CDR1 SEHNR and CDR2 FQNEAQ (reference sequence). The CDR3 consists of 15 residues. V gave up 4 bases and J gave up 3 bases; unmatched junction bases: 5. The CDR3 protein is CASSSRDRGYTEAFF. The CDR3 DNA reads TGTGCCAGCAGCTCTCGGGACAGGGGATACACTGAAGCTTTCTTT.

The J gene is TRBJ1-4, the V gene TRBV5-4; 7 positions match TRBD1. CDR1 and CDR2 from the germline V gene are SGHNT and YYREEE (reference sequence). The CDR3 runs to 18 residues. Trimming cost V 3 bases and J 0 bases; bases outside gene matches: 11. CDR3 amino acids: CASSSMTQQGATNEKLFF. The CDR3 DNA follows: TGTGCCAGCAGCTCTATGACGCAGCAGGGGGCAACTAATGAAAAACTGTTTTTT.

The chain is built from TRBV19 and TRBJ2-3; TRBD2 aligns across 8 bases. The length of the CDR3 is 17 residues. Trimming cost V 5 bases and J 0 bases; bases outside gene matches: 10. Germline V gene sequence: CDR1 LNHDA, CDR2 SQIVND (reference sequence). CDR3: CASSPRGGIFSTDTQYF. CDR3 bases: TGTGCCAGTAGTCCACGGGGGGGGATCTTTAGCACAGATACGCAGTATTTT.

V usage is TRBV7-9 and J usage is TRBJ2-7, with D perhaps TRBD2 (5 bases). This CDR3 comprises 15 residues. Trimming removed 1 base at V and 6 bases at J, with 16 bases between. The germline V gene encodes CDR1 SEHNR and CDR2 FQNEAQ (reference sequence). CDR3 nucleotides: TGTGCCAGCAGCTTAGTACCGGGAATGGAGTCCGAGCAGTACTTC. Amino acids: CASSLVPGMESEQYF.

The CDR3 region is CASSLPRPGGNTIYF. In nucleotides, the CDR3 is TGTGCCAGCAGTTTACCCCGTCCGGGTGGAAACACCATATATTTT. The J gene is TRBJ1-3, the V gene TRBV28; D unclear. The V end lost 2 bases, the J end lost 3 bases, and 11 bases lay between the germline ends. CDR3 length equals 15 residues. The germline gives CDR1 MDHEN, CDR2 SYDVKM.

The rearrangement links TRBV6-5 to TRBJ1-5; 7 bases are shared with TRBD1. With 6 bases clipped from V and 6 bases from J, the junction kept 5 bases outside the gene matches. CDR1 and CDR2 from the germline V gene are MNHEY and SVGAGI. The CDR3 runs 13 residues. The CDR3 nucleotides read TGTGCCAGCAGAAGGGGGCCAGTTCAGCCCCAGCATTTT. It is translated as CASRRGPVQPQHF.

This sequence joins TRBV28 and TRBJ2-3, with 9 bases identical to TRBD2. Losses at the gene ends were 5 bases for V and 6 bases for J; bases not matched to a gene: 12. This CDR3 spans 16 amino acids. Germline-derived CDR1 and CDR2 are MDHEN and SYDVKM. The CDR3 is CASSPATSGAFDTQYF. Here the CDR3 DNA reads TGTGCCAGCAGTCCCGCGACTAGCGGAGCATTTGATACGCAGTATTTT.

V and J are TRBV7-6 and TRBJ2-1; 14 positions agree with TRBD2. The CDR3 has 15 residues. Germline-derived CDR1 and CDR2 are SGHVS and FNYEAQ. V lost 0 bases to trimming and J lost 14 bases; unmatched junction nucleotides: 6. The CDR3 sequence is CASSLATSGGVGEFF. The CDR3 DNA reads as TGTGCCAGCAGCTTAGCGACTAGCGGGGGGGTGGGTGAGTTCTTC.

The chain employs TRBV12-3 or TRBV12-4 and TRBJ1-2; 7 bases map to TRBD1. The CDR3 has 12 residues. V lost 2 bases and J lost 10; bases outside the gene matches: 4. CDR3 nucleotide sequence: TGTGCCAGCAGTTTATCCGACAGGGACTACACCTTC. Translated, it gives CASSLSDRDYTF.

The genes are TRBV18 and TRBJ1-1, with D maybe TRBD1 (5 bases). V lost 2 bases to trimming and J lost 0 bases, with 7 bases between them. Looked up from germline, CDR1 is KGHSH and CDR2 is LQKENI. CDR3 length: 14 residues. The chain's CDR3 is CASSPAGMNTEAFF. The CDR3 region has the DNA TGTGCCAGCTCACCAGCAGGGATGAACACTGAAGCTTTCTTT.

The V gene is TRBV7-2, the J gene TRBJ1-6; 7 bases agree with TRBD1. The CDR3 extends over 14 amino acids. CDR1 and CDR2 from the germline V gene are SGHTA and FQGNSA. After removal of 2 bases from V and 7 bases from J, the junction contained 2 bases not matched to a gene. CDR3 sequence: CASSLIGGNSPLHF. The CDR3 DNA reads TGTGCCAGCAGCTTAATAGGGGGCAATTCACCCCTCCACTTT.

A note on this clone: Distinct nucleotide sequences in the sample also encode this CDR3. The V call is TRBV7-2, the J call TRBJ2-5, with D possibly matching TRBD2 (5 bases). The germline V gene encodes CDR1 SGHTA and CDR2 FQGNSA. Trimming removed 6 bases from V and 5 bases from J, with 13 bases in between. The CDR3 has 13 amino acids. The CDR3 spells CASSKGGSETQYF. In DNA, the CDR3 is TGTGCCAGCAGTAAAGGAGGCTCTGAGACCCAGTACTTC. The variable domain in full, with the rest retrieved from reference TRBV7-2 and TRBJ2-5, is GAGVSQSPSNKVTEKGKDVELRCDPISGHTALYWYRQSLGQGLEFLIYFQGNSAPDKSGLPSDRFSAERTGGSVSTLTIQRTQQEDSAVYLCASSKGGSETQYFGPGTRLLVL.

V usage is TRBV9 and J usage is TRBJ2-1; a weak D match, TRBD1 (5 bases). Trimming cost V 0 bases and J 7 bases, with 11 bases left between them. Germline V gene sequence: CDR1 SGDLS, CDR2 YYNGEE. This CDR3 has 14 residues. The CDR3, as DNA: TGTGCCAGCAGCGTAGGATACAGGCTAAATGAGCAGTTCTTC. This encodes CASSVGYRLNEQFF.

This clone has only a few counts. This chain links TRBV5-1 with TRBJ1-2; the D gene is possibly TRBD1 (6 bases). Trimming shortened V by 4 bases and J by 8 bases, and 18 bases separated the two germline ends. Germline V gene sequence: CDR1 SGHRS, CDR2 YFSETQ. The CDR3 extends over 14 amino acids. CDR3 sequence (DNA): TGCGCCAGCAGCCCGCTGCGGGGGCTGGGGGGCTACACCTTC. This sequence encodes CASSPLRGLGGYTF. Looking up the rest from reference TRBV5-1 and TRBJ1-2 gives the full variable domain: KAGVTQTPRYLIKTRGQQVTLSCSPISGHRSVSWYQQTPGQGLQFLFEYFSETQRNKGNFPGRFSGRQFSNSRSEMNVSTLELGDSALYLCASSPLRGLGGYTFGSGTRLTVV.

The V call is TRBV28, the J call TRBJ1-4; possible D gene TRBD1, 6 bases. The CDR3 extends over 18 amino acids. Germline V gives CDR1 MDHEN, CDR2 SYDVKM. The ends were cut back, 3 bases at V and 3 bases at J, with 20 bases in the middle. CDR3 bases: TGTGCCAGCAGTTTTGGGGTTGGGGGGGGCAGGGCTAATGAAAAACTGTTTTTT. Translation gives CASSFGVGGGRANEKLFF.

V usage is TRBV11-3 and J usage is TRBJ2-3, with a weak D call TRBD1 (6 bases). V dropped 4 bases and J dropped 4 bases, with 9 bases sitting between them. This CDR3 spans 13 amino acids. Germline V gene sequence: CDR1 SGHNT, CDR2 YENEEA. The CDR3 bases are TGTGCCAGCAGCTGGGGGCGGGCAGATACGCAGTATTTT. This translates into CASSWGRADTQYF.

V is TRBV24-1 and J is TRBJ1-4; no clear D gene. Trimming removed 2 bases at V and 7 bases at J, with 13 bases between. This CDR3 comprises 15 residues. From germline, CDR1 is KGHDR and CDR2 SFDVKD. The CDR3 protein is CATSDSRGSGEKLFF. In DNA, the CDR3 is TGTGCCACCAGTGATTCGAGAGGATCGGGTGAAAAACTGTTTTTT.

The chain links TRBV28 to TRBJ2-3; maybe TRBD1 (6 bases). Germline loops: CDR1 MDHEN, CDR2 SYDVKM. This CDR3 comprises 14 residues. The V gene lost 5 bases and the J gene lost 2 bases, with 11 bases spanning the gap. CDR3 region: CASSTYRATDTQYF. The DNA of the CDR3 is TGTGCCAGCAGTACCTACAGGGCCACAGATACGCAGTATTTT.

V is TRBV5-6 and J is TRBJ2-7, with 7 bases lining up with TRBD1. J was trimmed by 2 bases and V by 2 bases; bases with no gene match: 7. CDR1 and CDR2 from the germline V gene are SGHDT and YYEEEE. The CDR3 is 15 residues long. CDR3 nucleotides: TGTGCCAGCAGCTTAACCACCGGGACAGCCTACGAGCAGTACTTC. This sequence encodes CASSLTTGTAYEQYF.

In this sample, this clone turned up once. The chain combines TRBV24-1 with TRBJ1-2; D is perhaps TRBD1 (6 bases). Trimming left V 9 bases short and J 4 bases short, with 23 bases between. Germline CDR1 reads KGHDR; CDR2 reads SFDVKD. The CDR3 length is 16 residues. As DNA, the CDR3 is TGTGCCACCTCAAAAAGCCCAGGGGAGGGTGGCTATGGCTACACCTTC. Translated: CATSKSPGEGGYGYTF.

The chain couples TRBV5-6 to TRBJ1-6; maybe TRBD1 (6 bases). Germline V gene data show CDR1 as SGHDT and CDR2 as YYEEEE. V gave up 4 bases and J gave up 10 bases, with 21 bases separating them. The CDR3 covers 16 residues. This chain's CDR3 is CASSIPQTGGGSPLHF. Here the CDR3 DNA reads TGTGCCAGCAGCATCCCCCAGACAGGTGGGGGATCACCCCTCCACTTT.

This chain uses TRBV11-3 with TRBJ2-5, with D possibly TRBD1 on 6 matching bases. The CDR3 has 15 amino acids. Trimming removed 3 bases at V and 4 bases at J, with 15 bases between. Germline V gene lookup returns CDR1 SGHNT and CDR2 YENEEA. Here the CDR3 DNA reads TGTGCCAGCAGCTTGGGCGACAGAGGGGGAGAGACCCAGTACTTC. This translates into CASSLGDRGGETQYF.